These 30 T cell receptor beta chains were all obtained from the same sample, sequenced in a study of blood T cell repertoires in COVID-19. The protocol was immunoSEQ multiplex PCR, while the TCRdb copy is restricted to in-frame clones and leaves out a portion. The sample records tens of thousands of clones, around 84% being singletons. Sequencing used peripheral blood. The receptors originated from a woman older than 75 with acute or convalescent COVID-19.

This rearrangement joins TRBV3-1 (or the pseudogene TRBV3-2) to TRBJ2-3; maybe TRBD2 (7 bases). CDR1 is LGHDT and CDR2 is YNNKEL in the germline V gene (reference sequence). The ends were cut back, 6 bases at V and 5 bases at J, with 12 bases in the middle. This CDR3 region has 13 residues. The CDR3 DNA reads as TGTGCCAGCAGTTCGAGGGGGGGAGATACGCAGTATTTT. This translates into CASSSRGGDTQYF.

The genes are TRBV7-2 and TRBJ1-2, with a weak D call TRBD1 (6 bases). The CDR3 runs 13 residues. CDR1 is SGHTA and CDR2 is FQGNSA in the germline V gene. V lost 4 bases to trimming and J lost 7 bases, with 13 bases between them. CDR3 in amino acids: CASSSDRLGGYTF. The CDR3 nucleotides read TGTGCCAGCAGCTCTGACAGGTTAGGTGGCTACACCTTC.

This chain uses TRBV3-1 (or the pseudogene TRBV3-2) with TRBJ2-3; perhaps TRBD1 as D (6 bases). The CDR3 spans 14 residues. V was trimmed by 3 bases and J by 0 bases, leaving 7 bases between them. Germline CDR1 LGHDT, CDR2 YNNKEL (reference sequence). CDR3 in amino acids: CASSHRGSTDTQYF. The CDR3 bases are TGTGCCAGCAGCCACAGGGGAAGCACAGATACGCAGTATTTT.

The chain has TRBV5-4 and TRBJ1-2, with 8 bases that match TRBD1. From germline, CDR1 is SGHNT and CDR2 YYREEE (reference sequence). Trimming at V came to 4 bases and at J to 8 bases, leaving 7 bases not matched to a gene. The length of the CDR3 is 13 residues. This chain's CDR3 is CASSQGADGGYTF. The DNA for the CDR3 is TGTGCCAGCAGCCAGGGGGCGGACGGGGGCTACACCTTC. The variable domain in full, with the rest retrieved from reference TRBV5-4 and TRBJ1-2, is ETGVTQSPTHLIKTRGQQVTLRCSSQSGHNTVSWYQQALGQGPQFIFQYYREEENGRGNFPPRFSGLQFPNYSSELNVNALELDDSALYLCASSQGADGGYTFGSGTRLTVV.

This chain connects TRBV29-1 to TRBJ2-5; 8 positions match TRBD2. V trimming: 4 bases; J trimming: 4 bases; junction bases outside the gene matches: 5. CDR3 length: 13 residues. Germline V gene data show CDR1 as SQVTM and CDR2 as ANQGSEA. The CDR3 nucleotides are TGCAGCGTTGCGGGAGGGGCCGGAGAGACCCAGTACTTC. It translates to CSVAGGAGETQYF. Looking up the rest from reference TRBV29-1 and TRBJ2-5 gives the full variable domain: SAVISQKPSRDICQRGTSLTIQCQVDSQVTMMFWYRQQPGQSLTLIATANQGSEATYESGFVIDKFPISRPNLTFSTLTVSNMSPEDSSIYLCSVAGGAGETQYFGPGTRLLVL.

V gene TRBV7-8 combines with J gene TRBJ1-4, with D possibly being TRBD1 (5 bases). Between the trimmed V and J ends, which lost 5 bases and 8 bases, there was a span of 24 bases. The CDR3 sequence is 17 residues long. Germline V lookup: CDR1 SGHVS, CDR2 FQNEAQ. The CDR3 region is CASSTGRVGIIKEKLFF. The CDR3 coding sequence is TGTGCCAGCAGCACGGGCAGGGTAGGGATAATTAAGGAAAAACTGTTTTTT.

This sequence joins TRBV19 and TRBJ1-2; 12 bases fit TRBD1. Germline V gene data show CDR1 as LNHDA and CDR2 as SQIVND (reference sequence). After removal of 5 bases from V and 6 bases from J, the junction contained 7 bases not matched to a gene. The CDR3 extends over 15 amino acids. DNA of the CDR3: TGTGCCAGTAGTCTTGTGGGGACAGGGGGCGATGGCTACACCTTC. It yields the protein CASSLVGTGGDGYTF.

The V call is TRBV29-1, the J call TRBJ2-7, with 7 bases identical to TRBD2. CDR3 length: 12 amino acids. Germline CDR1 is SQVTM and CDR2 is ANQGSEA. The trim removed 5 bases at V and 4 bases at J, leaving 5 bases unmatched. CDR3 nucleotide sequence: TGCAGCGTTTTCCAGGGAGGGTACGAGCAGTACTTC. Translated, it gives CSVFQGGYEQYF.

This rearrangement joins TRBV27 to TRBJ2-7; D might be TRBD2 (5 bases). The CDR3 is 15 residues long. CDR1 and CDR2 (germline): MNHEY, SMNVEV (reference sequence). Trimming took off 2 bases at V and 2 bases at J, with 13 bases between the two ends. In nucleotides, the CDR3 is TGTGCCAGCAGTTTAAAGCCCGGGATAACCTACGAGCAGTACTTC. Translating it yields CASSLKPGITYEQYF.

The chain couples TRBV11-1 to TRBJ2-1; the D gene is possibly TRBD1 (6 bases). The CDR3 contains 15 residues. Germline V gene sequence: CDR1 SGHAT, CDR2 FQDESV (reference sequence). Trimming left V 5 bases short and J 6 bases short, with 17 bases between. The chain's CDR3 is CASSPDRNQANEQFF. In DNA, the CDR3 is TGTGCCAGCAGCCCGGACAGAAACCAGGCCAATGAGCAGTTCTTC.

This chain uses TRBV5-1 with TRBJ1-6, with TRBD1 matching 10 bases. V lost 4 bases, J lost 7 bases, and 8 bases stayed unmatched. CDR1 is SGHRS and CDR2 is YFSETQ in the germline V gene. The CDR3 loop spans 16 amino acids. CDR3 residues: CASSVTGGETNSPLHF. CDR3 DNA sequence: TGCGCCAGCAGCGTGACAGGGGGCGAGACGAATTCACCCCTCCACTTT. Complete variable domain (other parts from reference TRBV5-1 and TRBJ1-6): KAGVTQTPRYLIKTRGQQVTLSCSPISGHRSVSWYQQTPGQGLQFLFEYFSETQRNKGNFPGRFSGRQFSNSRSEMNVSTLELGDSALYLCASSVTGGETNSPLHFGNGTRLTVT.

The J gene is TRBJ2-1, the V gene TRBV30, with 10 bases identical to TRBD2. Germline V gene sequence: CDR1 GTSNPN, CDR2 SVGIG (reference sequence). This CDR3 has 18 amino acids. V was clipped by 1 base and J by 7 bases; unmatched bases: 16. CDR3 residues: CAWSARWASGGAYNEQFF. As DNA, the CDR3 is TGTGCCTGGAGTGCAAGATGGGCTAGCGGGGGCGCTTATAATGAGCAGTTCTTC.

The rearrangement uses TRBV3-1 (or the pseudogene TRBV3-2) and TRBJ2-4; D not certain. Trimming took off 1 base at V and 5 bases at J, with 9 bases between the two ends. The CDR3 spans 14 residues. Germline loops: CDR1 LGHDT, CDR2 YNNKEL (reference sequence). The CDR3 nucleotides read TGTGCCAGCAGCCAAGTTCGCGGCCAAAACATTCAGTACTTC. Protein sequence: CASSQVRGQNIQYF.

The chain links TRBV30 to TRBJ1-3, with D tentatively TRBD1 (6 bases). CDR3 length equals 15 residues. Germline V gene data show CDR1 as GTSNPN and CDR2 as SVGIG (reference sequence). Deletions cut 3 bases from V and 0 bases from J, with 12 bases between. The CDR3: CAWRIRGNSGNTIYF. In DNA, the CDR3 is TGTGCCTGGAGAATCAGGGGCAACTCTGGAAACACCATATATTTT.

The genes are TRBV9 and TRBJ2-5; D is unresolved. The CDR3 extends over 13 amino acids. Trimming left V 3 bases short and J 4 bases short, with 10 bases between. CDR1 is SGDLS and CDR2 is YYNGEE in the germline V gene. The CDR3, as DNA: TGTGCCAGCAGCGCTGACCAGCGAGAGACCCAGTACTTC. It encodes CASSADQRETQYF.

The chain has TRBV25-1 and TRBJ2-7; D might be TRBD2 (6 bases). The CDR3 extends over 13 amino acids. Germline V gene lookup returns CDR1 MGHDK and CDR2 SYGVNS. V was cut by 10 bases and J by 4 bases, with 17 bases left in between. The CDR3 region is CANHVGGAYEQYF. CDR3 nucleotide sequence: TGTGCCAACCACGTCGGGGGAGCGTACGAGCAGTACTTC.

CDR3 sequence: CASSYSRGGPQHF. As DNA, the CDR3 is TGTGCCAGCAGTTACTCGAGGGGAGGGCCCCAGCATTTT. The chain is built from TRBV6-6 and TRBJ1-5; D might be TRBD1 (5 bases). Germline assignment: CDR1 MNHNY and CDR2 SVGAGI (reference sequence). The CDR3 is 13 amino acids. V was trimmed by 0 bases and J by 9 bases, leaving 9 bases between them.

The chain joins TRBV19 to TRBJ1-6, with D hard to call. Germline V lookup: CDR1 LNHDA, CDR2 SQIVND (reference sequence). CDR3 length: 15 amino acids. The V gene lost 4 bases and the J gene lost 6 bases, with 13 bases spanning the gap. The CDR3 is CASSSLIPGNSPLHF. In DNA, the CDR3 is TGTGCCAGTAGTAGTTTGATACCCGGTAATTCACCCCTCCACTTT.

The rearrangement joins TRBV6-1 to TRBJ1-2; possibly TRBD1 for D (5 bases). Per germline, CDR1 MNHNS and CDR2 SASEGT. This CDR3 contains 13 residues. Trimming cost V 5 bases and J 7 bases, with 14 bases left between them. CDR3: CASSYERGSGYTF. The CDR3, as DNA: TGTGCCAGCAGTTATGAAAGGGGTTCTGGCTACACCTTC.

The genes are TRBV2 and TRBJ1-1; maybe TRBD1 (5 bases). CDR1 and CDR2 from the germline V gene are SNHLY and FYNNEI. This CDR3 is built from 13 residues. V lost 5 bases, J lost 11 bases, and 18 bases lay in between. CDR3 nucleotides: TGTGCCAGCAGTCTCGACAGTCCCACCGGGGCTTTCTTT. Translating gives CASSLDSPTGAFF.

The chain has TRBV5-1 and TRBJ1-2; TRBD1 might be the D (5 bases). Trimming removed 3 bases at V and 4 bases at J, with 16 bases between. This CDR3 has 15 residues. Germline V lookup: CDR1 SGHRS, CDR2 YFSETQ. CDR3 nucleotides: TGCGCCAGCAGCTCGCAGGGTGGAAAAGGCTATGGCTACACCTTC. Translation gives CASSSQGGKGYGYTF.

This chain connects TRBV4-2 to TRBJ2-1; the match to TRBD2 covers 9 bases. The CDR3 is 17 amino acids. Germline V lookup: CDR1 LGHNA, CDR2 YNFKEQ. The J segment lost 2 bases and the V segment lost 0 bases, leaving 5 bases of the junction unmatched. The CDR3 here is CASSQDPGGGAYNEQFF. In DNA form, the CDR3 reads TGTGCCAGCAGCCAAGATCCTGGCGGGGGGGCCTACAATGAGCAGTTCTTC.

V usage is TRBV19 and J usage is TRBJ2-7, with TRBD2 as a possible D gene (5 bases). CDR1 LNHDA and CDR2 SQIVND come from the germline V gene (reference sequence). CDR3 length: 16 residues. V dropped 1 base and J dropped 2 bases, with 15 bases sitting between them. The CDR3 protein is CASSIGRRVSPYEQYF. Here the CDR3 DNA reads TGTGCCAGTAGTATAGGGAGGCGGGTCTCCCCCTACGAGCAGTACTTC. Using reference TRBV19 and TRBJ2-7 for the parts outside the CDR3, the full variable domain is DGGITQSPKYLFRKEGQNVTLSCEQNLNHDAMYWYRQDPGQGLRLIYYSQIVNDFQKGDIAEGYSVSREKKESFPLTVTSAQKNPTAFYLCASSIGRRVSPYEQYFGPGTRLTVT.

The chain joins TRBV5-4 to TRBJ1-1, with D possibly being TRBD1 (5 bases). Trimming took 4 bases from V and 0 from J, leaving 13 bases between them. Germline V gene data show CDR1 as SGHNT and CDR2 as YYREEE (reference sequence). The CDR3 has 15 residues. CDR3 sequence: CASSPGLGMNTEAFF. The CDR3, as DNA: TGTGCCAGCAGCCCGGGACTAGGCATGAACACTGAAGCTTTCTTT.

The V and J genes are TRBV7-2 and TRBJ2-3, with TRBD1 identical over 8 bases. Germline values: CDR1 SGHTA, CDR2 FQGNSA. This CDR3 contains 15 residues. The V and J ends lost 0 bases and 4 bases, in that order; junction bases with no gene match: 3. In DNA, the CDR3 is TGTGCCAGCAGCTTAGCGCAGGGGGCGGCAGATACGCAGTATTTT. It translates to CASSLAQGAADTQYF.

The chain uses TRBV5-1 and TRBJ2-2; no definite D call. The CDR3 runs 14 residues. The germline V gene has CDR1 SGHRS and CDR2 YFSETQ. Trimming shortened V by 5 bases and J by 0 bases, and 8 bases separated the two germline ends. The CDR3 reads CASREQTNTGELFF. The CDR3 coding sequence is TGCGCCAGCAGAGAGCAAACGAACACCGGGGAGCTGTTTTTT.

This chain's CDR3 is CASSPGGKGHNGYTF. The CDR3 region has the DNA TGTGCCAGCAGCCCGGGAGGGAAGGGACACAATGGCTACACCTTC. The chain joins TRBV7-9 to TRBJ1-2, with a weak D call TRBD1 (6 bases). This CDR3 comprises 15 residues. Per the germline V gene, CDR1 is SEHNR and CDR2 is FQNEAQ (reference sequence). Trimming removed 5 bases from V and 6 bases from J, with 19 bases in between.

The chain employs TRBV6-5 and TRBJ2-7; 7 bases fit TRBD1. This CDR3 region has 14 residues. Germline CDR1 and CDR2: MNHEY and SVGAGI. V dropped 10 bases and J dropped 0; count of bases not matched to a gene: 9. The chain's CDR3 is CATWGWDSSYEQYF. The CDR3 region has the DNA TGTGCCACCTGGGGATGGGACAGCTCCTACGAGCAGTACTTC.

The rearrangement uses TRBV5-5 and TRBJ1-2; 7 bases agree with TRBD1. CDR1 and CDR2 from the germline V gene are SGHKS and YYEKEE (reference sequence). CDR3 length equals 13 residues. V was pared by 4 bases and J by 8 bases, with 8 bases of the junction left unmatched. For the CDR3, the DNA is TGTGCCAGCAGCCCCAACAGGGGCTGGGGCTACACCTTC. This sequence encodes CASSPNRGWGYTF. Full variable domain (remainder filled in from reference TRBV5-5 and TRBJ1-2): DAGVTQSPTHLIKTRGQQVTLRCSPISGHKSVSWYQQVLGQGPQFIFQYYEKEERGRGNFPDRFSARQFPNYSSELNVNALLLGDSALYLCASSPNRGWGYTFGSGTRLTVV.

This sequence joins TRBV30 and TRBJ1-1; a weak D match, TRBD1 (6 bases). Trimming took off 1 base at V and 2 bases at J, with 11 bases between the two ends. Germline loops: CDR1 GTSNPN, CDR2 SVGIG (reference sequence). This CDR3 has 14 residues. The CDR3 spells CAWSAGTKNTEAFF. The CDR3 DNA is TGTGCCTGGAGTGCAGGGACAAAAAACACTGAAGCTTTCTTT.